These 7 T cell receptor beta chains originate from one sample sequenced in a study of shared T cell receptors in the human thymus. Repertoires were generated with immunoSEQ multiplex PCR, while TCRdb's copy carries only in-frame clones and drops some. The repertoire includes about 540,000 clones, about 80% of them detected once, and 0.013% sits in the top ten. The same specimen was also included in a second study, on human thymus T cells.

Sample: thymocytes. The receptors derive from a boy less than two years old with a congenital heart defect.

The chain joins TRBV27 to TRBJ2-7; 8 bases align to TRBD2. The CDR3 extends over 14 amino acids. Trimming cost V 3 bases and J 2 bases; bases outside gene matches: 3. Germline V CDR1 and CDR2: MNHEY, SMNVEV (reference sequence). CDR3 region: CASSFSGATYEQYF. CDR3 sequence (DNA): TGTGCCAGCAGTTTTAGCGGGGCGACCTACGAGCAGTACTTC.

The chain uses TRBV4-3 and TRBJ1-1; a weak D match, TRBD1 (5 bases). Germline V CDR1 and CDR2: LGHNA, YSLEER. Trimming left V 0 bases short and J 4 bases short, with 9 bases between. The length of the CDR3 is 14 residues. CDR3: CASSQDGGSTEAFF. In DNA form, the CDR3 reads TGCGCCAGCAGCCAAGATGGGGGGAGCACTGAAGCTTTCTTT.

The rearrangement uses TRBV13 and TRBJ2-1; TRBD2 aligns across 8 bases. V lost 1 base to trimming and J lost 3 bases; unmatched junction nucleotides: 5. Germline V gene data show CDR1 as PRHDT and CDR2 as FYEKMQ (reference sequence). The CDR3 extends over 16 amino acids. CDR3 sequence (DNA): TGTGCCAGCAGCTTAGACGTGGGACTAGACTACAATGAGCAGTTCTTC. Translation gives CASSLDVGLDYNEQFF.

The chain is built from TRBV27 and TRBJ2-3; D remains ambiguous. This CDR3 region has 11 residues. Trimming left V 8 bases short and J 6 bases short, with 9 bases between. Germline loops: CDR1 MNHEY, CDR2 SMNVEV (reference sequence). This chain's CDR3 is CASPSRDTQYF. The CDR3 DNA reads TGTGCCAGCCCGTCTCGGGATACGCAGTATTTT.

The chain links TRBV9 to TRBJ2-1; 14 bases are a match to TRBD2. The CDR3 spans 21 residues. With 3 bases clipped from V and 7 bases from J, the junction kept 21 bases outside the gene matches. Germline CDR1 reads SGDLS; CDR2 reads YYNGEE. Here the CDR3 DNA reads TGTGCCAGCAGCGCAGGGACGGGTAGACTAGCGGGAGGGCCGGGGAGAAATGAGCAGTTCTTC. It is translated as CASSAGTGRLAGGPGRNEQFF.

J is TRBJ1-5 and V is TRBV6-1, with a tentative D call TRBD1 (6 bases). V lost 1 base to trimming and J lost 2 bases, with 12 bases between them. Germline-derived CDR1 and CDR2 are MNHNS and SASEGT. This CDR3 is 16 amino acids long. The CDR3 reads CASSEGEAGGNQPQHF. CDR3 DNA: TGTGCCAGCAGTGAAGGTGAGGCAGGGGGCAATCAGCCCCAGCATTTT.

The chain links TRBV7-2 to TRBJ2-7; 10 nucleotides align to TRBD2. Germline-derived CDR1 and CDR2 are SGHTA and FQGNSA. The CDR3 sequence is 15 residues long. Germline trimming cut 3 bases from V and 2 bases from J; bases unmatched to any gene: 4. The CDR3 DNA sequence: TGTGCCAGCAGCTTTCGACTAGCGGGTACCTACGAGCAGTACTTC. Translated: CASSFRLAGTYEQYF.